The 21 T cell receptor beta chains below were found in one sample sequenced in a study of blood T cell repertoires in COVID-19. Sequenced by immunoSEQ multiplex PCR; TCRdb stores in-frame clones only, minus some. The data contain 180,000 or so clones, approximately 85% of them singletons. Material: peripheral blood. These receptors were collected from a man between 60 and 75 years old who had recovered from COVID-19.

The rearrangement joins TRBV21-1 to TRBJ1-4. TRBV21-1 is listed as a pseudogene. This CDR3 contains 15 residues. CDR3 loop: CASSNCGGTNEKLFF. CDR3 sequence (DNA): TGTGCCAGCAGCAACTGCGGGGGAACTAATGAAAAACTGTTTTTT.

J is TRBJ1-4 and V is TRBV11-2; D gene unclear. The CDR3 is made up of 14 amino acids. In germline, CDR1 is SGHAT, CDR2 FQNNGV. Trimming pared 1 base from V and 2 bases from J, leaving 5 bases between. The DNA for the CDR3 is TGTGCCAGCAGCTTAGGAGGCACTAATGAAAAACTGTTTTTT. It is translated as CASSLGGTNEKLFF.

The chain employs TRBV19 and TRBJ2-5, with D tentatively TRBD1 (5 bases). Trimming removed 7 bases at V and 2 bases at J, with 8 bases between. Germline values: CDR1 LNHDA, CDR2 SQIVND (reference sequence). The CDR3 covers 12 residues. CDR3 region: CASNNRQETQYF. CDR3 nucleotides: TGTGCCAGTAATAACAGGCAAGAGACCCAGTACTTC.

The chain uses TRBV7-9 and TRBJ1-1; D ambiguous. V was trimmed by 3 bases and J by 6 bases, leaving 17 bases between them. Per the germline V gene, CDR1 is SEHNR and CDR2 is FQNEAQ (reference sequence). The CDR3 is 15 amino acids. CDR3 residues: CASSFGREVWAEAFF. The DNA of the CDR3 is TGTGCCAGCAGCTTTGGGAGGGAGGTTTGGGCTGAAGCTTTCTTT.

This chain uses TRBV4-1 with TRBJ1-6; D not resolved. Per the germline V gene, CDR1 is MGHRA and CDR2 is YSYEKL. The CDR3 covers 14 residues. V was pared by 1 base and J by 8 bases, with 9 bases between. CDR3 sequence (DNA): TGCGCCAGCAGCCAAGGGAGGGTTTATTCACCCCTCCACTTT. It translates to CASSQGRVYSPLHF.

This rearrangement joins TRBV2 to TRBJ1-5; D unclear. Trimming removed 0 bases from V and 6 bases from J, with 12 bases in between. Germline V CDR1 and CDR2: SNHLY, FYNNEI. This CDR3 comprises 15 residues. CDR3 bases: TGTGCCAGCAGTGAAGCCTGGGCAACATCTCAGCCCCAGCATTTT. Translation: CASSEAWATSQPQHF.

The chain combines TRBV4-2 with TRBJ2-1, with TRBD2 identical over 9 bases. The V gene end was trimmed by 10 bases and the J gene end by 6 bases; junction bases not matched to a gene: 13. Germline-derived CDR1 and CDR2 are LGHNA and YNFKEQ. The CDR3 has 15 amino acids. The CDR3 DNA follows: TGTGCCACCCAACGCTACGGCGGGGGGGTCAATGAGCAGTTCTTC. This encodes CATQRYGGGVNEQFF.

The chain's CDR3 is CASTPPGTSYNEQFF. CDR3 DNA sequence: TGTGCCAGTACCCCTCCGGGGACTTCCTACAATGAGCAGTTCTTC. The rearrangement uses TRBV19 and TRBJ2-1, with a weak D call TRBD2 (6 bases). The V gene's germline CDR1 is LNHDA and CDR2 SQIVND (reference sequence). V dropped 7 bases and J dropped 1 base, with 14 bases sitting between them. The CDR3 is made up of 15 amino acids.

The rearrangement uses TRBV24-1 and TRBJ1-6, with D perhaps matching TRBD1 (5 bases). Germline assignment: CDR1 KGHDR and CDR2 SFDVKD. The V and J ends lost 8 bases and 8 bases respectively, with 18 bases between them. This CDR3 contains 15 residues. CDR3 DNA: TGTGCCACCACCGGCCAAGGGGCGATGCATTCACCCCTCCACTTT. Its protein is CATTGQGAMHSPLHF.

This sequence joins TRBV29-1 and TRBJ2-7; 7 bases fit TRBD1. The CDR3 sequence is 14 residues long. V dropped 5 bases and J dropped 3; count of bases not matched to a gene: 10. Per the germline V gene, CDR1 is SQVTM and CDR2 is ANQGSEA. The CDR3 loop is CSVSGQVAGYEQYF. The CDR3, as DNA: TGCAGCGTTTCCGGACAGGTAGCAGGCTACGAGCAGTACTTC.

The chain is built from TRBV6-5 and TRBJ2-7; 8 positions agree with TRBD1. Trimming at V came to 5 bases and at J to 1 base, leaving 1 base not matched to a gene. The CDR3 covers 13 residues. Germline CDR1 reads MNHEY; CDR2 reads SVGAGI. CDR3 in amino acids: CASSRDRSYEQYF. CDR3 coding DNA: TGTGCCAGCAGTCGGGACAGGTCCTACGAGCAGTACTTC.

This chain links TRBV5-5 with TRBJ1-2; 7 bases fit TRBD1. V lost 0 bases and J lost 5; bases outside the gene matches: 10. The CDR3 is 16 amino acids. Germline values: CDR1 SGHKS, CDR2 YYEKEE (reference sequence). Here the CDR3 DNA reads TGTGCCAGCAGCTTGGATTGGGGGGACAGCCCTTATGGCTACACCTTC. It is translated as CASSLDWGDSPYGYTF.

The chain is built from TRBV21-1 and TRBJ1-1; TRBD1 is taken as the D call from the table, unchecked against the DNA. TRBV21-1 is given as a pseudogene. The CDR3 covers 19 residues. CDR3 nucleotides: TGTGCCAGCAGCAATTCGGCGAACGGGACAGCAAAACTGAACACTGAAGCTTTCTTT. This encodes CASSNSANGTAKLNTEAFF.

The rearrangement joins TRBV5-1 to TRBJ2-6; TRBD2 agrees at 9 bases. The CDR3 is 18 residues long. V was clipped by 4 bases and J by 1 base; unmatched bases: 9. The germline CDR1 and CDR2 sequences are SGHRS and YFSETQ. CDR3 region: CASSHRGGGASGANVLTF. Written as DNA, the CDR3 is TGCGCCAGCAGCCACAGAGGCGGGGGGGCTTCTGGGGCCAACGTCCTGACTTTC.

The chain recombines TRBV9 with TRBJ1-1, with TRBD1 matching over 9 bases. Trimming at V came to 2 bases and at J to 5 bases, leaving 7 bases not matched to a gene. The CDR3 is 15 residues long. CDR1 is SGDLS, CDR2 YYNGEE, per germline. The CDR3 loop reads CASSVGDRVGTEAFF. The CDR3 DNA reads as TGTGCCAGCAGCGTGGGGGACAGGGTCGGTACTGAAGCTTTCTTT.

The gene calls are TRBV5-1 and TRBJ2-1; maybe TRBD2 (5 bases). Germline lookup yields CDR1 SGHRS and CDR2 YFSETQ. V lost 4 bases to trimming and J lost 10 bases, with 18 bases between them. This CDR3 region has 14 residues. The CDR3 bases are TGCGCCAGCAGCCCGAGGGCCCCCGGCGCCGAGCAGTTCTTC. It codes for CASSPRAPGAEQFF.

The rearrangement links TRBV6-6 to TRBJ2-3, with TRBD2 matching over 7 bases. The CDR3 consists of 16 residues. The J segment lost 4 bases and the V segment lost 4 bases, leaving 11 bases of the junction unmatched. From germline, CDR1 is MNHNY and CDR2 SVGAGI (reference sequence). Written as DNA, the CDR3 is TGTGCCAGCAGTTCTACGGACACTCGGGGGGCAGATACGCAGTATTTT. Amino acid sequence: CASSSTDTRGADTQYF.

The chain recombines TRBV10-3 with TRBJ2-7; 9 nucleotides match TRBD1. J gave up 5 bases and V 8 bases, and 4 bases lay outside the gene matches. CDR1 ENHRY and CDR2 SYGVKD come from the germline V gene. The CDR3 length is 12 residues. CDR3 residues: CAIGTGFDEQYF. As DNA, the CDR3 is TGTGCCATCGGGACAGGGTTCGACGAGCAGTACTTC.

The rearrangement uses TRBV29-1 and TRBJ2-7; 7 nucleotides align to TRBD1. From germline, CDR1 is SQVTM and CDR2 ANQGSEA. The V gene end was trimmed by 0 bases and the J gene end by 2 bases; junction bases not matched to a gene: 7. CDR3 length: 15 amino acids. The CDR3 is CSVEDYETGTYEQYF. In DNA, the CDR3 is TGCAGCGTTGAAGATTACGAGACAGGGACCTACGAGCAGTACTTC.

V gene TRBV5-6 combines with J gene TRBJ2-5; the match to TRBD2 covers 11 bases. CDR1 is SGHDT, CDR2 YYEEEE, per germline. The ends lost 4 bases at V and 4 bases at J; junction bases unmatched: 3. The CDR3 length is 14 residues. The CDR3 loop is CASSATSGGETQYF. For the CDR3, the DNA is TGTGCCAGCAGCGCCACTAGCGGGGGAGAGACCCAGTACTTC.

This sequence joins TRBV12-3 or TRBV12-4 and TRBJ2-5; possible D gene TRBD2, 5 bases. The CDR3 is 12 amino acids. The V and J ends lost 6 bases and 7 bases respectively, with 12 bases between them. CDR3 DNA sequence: TGTGCCAGCAGCTCCGGGGATCCGACCCAGTACTTC. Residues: CASSSGDPTQYF.